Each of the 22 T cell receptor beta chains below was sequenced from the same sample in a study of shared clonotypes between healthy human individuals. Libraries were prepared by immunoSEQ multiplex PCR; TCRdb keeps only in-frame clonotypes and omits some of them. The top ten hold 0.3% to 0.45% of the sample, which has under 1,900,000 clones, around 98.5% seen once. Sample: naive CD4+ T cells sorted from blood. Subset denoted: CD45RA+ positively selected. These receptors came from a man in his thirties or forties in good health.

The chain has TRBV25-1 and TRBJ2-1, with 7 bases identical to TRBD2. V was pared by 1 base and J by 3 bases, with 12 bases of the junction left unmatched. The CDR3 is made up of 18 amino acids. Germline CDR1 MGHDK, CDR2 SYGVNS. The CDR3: CASSEWSTGGTYYNEQFF. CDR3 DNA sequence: TGTGCCAGCAGTGAATGGTCCACCGGGGGGACTTACTACAATGAGCAGTTCTTC.

The CDR3 spells CASSTGTYGYTF. Written as DNA, the CDR3 is TGTGCCAGTAGTACGGGGACCTATGGCTACACCTTC. V and J are TRBV19 and TRBJ1-2, with D possibly being TRBD1 (5 bases). Germline lookup yields CDR1 LNHDA and CDR2 SQIVND (reference sequence). The CDR3 runs to 12 residues. Trimming removed 4 bases from V and 4 bases from J, with 7 bases in between.

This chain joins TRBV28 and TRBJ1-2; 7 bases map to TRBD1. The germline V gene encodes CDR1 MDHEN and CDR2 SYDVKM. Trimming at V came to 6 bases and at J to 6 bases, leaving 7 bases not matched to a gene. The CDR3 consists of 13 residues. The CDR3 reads CASRLTGEHGYTF. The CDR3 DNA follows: TGTGCCAGCAGATTAACAGGGGAACATGGCTACACCTTC.

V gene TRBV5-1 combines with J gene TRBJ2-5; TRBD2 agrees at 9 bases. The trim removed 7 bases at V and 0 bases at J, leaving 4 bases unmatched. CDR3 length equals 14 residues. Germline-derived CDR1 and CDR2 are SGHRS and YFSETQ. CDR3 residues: CASGSGSYQETQYF. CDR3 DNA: TGCGCCAGCGGTAGCGGGAGTTACCAAGAGACCCAGTACTTC.

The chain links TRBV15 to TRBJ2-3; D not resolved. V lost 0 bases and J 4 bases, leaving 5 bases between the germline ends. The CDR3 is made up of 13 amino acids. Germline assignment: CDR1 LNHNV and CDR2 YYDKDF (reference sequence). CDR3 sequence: CATSRDQSDTQYF. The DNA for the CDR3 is TGTGCCACCAGCAGAGATCAGTCAGATACGCAGTATTTT. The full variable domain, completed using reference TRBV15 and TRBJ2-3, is DAMVIQNPRYQVTQFGKPVTLSCSQTLNHNVMYWYQQKSSQAPKLLFHYYDKDFNNEADTPDNFQSRRPNTSFCFLDIRSPGLGDTAMYLCATSRDQSDTQYFGPGTRLTVL.

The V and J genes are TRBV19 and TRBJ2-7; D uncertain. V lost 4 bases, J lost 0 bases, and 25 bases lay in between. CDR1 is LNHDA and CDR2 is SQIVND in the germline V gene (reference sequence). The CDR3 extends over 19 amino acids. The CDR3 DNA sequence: TGTGCCAGTAGTACCACTGCCATCGACCAAAGGGATTACTCCTACGAGCAGTACTTC. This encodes CASSTTAIDQRDYSYEQYF.

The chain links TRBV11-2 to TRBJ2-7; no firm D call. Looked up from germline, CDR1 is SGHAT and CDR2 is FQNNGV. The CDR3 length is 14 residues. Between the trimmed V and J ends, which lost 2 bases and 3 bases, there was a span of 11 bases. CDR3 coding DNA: TGTGCCAGCAGCTTATCTGACACTCTCTACGAGCAGTACTTC. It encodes CASSLSDTLYEQYF.

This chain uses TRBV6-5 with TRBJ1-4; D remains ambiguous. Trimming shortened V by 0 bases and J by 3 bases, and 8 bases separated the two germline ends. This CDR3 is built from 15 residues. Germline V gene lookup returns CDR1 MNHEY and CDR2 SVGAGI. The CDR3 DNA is TGTGCCAGCAGTTACTCGGCAGCCCCTAATGAAAAACTGTTTTTT. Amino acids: CASSYSAAPNEKLFF.

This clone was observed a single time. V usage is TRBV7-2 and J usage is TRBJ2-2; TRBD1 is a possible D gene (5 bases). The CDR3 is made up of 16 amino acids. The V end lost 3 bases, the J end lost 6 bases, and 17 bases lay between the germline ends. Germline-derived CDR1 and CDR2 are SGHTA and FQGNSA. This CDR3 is CASSLSDSLGPGELFF. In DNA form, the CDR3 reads TGTGCCAGCAGCTTGTCCGACAGTCTTGGCCCCGGGGAGCTGTTTTTT.

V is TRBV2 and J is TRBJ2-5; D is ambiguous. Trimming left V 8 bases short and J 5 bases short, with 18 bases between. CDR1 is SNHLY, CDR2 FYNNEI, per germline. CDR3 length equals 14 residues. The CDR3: CASERHANLETQYF. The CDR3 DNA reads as TGTGCCAGCGAACGCCATGCCAATTTGGAGACCCAGTACTTC.

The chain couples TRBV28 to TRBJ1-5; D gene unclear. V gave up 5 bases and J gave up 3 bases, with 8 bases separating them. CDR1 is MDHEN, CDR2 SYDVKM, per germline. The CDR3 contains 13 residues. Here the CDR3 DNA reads TGTGCCAGCAGTGCTTTACACAATCAGCCCCAGCATTTT. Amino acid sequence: CASSALHNQPQHF.

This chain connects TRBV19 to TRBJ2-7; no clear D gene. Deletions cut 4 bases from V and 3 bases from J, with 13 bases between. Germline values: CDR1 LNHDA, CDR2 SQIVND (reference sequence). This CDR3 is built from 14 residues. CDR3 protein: CASSTNSGYYEQYF. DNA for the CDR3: TGTGCCAGTAGTACAAATAGTGGGTACTACGAGCAGTACTTC.

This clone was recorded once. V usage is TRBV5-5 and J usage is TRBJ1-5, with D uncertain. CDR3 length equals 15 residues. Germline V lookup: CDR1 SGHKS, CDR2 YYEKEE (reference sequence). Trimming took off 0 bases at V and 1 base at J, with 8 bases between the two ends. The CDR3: CASSLGEFSNQPQHF. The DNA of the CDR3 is TGTGCCAGCAGCTTGGGGGAGTTCAGCAATCAGCCCCAGCATTTT. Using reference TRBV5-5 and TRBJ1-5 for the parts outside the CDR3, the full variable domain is DAGVTQSPTHLIKTRGQQVTLRCSPISGHKSVSWYQQVLGQGPQFIFQYYEKEERGRGNFPDRFSARQFPNYSSELNVNALLLGDSALYLCASSLGEFSNQPQHFGDGTRLSIL.

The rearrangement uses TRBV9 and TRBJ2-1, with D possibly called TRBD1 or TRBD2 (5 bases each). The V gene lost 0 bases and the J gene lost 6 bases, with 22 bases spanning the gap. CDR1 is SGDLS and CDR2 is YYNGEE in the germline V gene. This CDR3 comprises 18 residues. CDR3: CASSVGGPLADGTNEQFF. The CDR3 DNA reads TGTGCCAGCAGCGTAGGAGGGCCCCTAGCAGATGGGACCAATGAGCAGTTCTTC.

Written as DNA, the CDR3 is TGTGCCAGCAGCTTTCCGGACCCAAGAGGCTACACCTTC. It specifies CASSFPDPRGYTF. The chain has TRBV11-2 and TRBJ1-2; D not certain. V was trimmed by 3 bases and J by 8 bases, leaving 13 bases between them. The CDR3 totals 13 residues. Germline V gene lookup returns CDR1 SGHAT and CDR2 FQNNGV.

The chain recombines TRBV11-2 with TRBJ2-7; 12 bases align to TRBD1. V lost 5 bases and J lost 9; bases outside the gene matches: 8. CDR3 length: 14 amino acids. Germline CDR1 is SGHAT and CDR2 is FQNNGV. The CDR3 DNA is TGTGCCAGCAGCCCCCCCGGGACAGGGGGCTCGCAGTACTTC. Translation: CASSPPGTGGSQYF.

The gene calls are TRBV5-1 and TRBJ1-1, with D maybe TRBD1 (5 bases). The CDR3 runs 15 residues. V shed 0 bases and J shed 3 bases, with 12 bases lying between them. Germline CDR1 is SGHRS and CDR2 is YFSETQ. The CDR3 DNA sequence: TGCGCCAGCAGCTTGGCTCGCAGGGAGGACACTGAAGCTTTCTTT. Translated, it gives CASSLARREDTEAFF.

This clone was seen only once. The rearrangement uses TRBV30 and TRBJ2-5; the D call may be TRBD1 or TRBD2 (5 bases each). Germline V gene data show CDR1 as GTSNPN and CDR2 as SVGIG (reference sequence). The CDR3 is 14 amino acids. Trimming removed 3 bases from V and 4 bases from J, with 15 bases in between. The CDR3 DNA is TGTGCCTGGAGGAGGGGCGGCCCTGGAGAGACCCAGTACTTC. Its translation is CAWRRGGPGETQYF.

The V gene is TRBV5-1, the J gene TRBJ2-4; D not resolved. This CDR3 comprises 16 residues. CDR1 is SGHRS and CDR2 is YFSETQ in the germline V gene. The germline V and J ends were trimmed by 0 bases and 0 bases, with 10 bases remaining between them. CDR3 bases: TGCGCCAGCAGCTTGGCCGTAGGCATAGCCAAAAACATTCAGTACTTC. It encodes CASSLAVGIAKNIQYF.

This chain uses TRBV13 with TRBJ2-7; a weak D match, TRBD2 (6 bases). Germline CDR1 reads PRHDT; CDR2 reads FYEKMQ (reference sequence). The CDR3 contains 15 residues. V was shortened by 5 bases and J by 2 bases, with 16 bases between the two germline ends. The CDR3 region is CASSLPSGVAYEQYF. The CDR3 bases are TGTGCCAGCAGCCTCCCCTCGGGAGTAGCCTACGAGCAGTACTTC.

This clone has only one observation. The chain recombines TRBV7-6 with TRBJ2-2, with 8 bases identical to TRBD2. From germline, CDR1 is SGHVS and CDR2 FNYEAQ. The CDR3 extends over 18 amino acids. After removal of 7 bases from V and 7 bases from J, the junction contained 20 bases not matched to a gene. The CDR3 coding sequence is TGTGCCAGCAAATATCTGGAGTCTAGCGGGTTAGCGGACGGGGAGCTGTTTTTT. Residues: CASKYLESSGLADGELFF.

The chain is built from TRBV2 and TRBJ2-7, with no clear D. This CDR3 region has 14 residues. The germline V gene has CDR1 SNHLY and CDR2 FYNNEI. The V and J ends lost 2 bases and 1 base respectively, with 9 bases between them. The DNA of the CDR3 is TGTGCCAGCAGTGAACCCAGCAGGTCCTACGAGCAGTACTTC. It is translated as CASSEPSRSYEQYF.